This T cell receptor (beta chain) was identified in a study of regulatory T cells in long-lasting Graves disease (dated by TCRdb to the early 2020s). In the study overall: Newly diagnosed Graves' disease patients had taken antithyroid drugs for less than 3 months. This study used TCR sequencing and RNA sequencing of peripheral blood to compare persistent Graves' disease patients against newly diagnosed Graves' disease patients. The study was registered as a clinical trial and conducted in China. TCR sequencing covered about 13 persistent and 20 newly diagnosed Graves' disease patients, some 35 samples in total. Overall results and qualifications from the work: Patients with persistent disease shared more public clonotypes (around 2,500) than newly diagnosed patients did (roughly 970). Preferential use of TRBV28, TRBJ1-2 and TRBJ2-5 was observed in persistent disease, whereas TRBV20-1 and TRBJ2-1 were favored in newly diagnosed disease. Persistent Graves' disease patients showed lower TCR Shannon entropy and fewer highly expanded clones than newly diagnosed patients, suggesting clonal expansion. The authors noted that the small sample size was a limitation that may lower accuracy. Peripheral blood alone was examined, since thyroid tissue, which constituted the primary lesion, could not be accessed. Sequencing and analysis were limited to the TCR beta chain.

From the cysteine through the phenylalanine, the CDR3 covers 14 amino acids. The only DNA kept is the CDR3, 42 bases in frame from the first base. The germline V gene (reference sequence) sets CDR1 to LNHDA and CDR2 to SQIVND. V ends up 9 bases short and J 7 bases short, with an unmatched junction base count of 12. The time point label corresponds to: newly diagnosed GD, antithyroid drugs for less than 3 months. RNA was extracted from PBMCs in TRIzol for both TCR sequencing and RNA sequencing. Graves' disease was diagnosed according to American Thyroid Association guidelines. The patients came from an endocrinology department in Xi'an, China. From each patient, approximately 9 milliliters of peripheral blood was collected into an EDTA anticoagulant tube. PBMCs were isolated by Ficoll Paque Plus density gradient separation without further T cell sorting. An Agilent 2100 Bioanalyzer and agarose gel were used to check RNA quality, and a NanoDrop 2000 was used to measure RNA concentration.

As concerns this clonotype: No cognate antigen has been identified for it. No per-base quality is available; no much larger clone lies one base away.

The library was prepared using multiplex PCR. The sequencer listed for this sample is Illumina HiSeq 4000. To build TCR beta libraries, CDR3 regions were amplified by Arm-PCR using iRepertoire HTBI primers. Gel purification was performed on PCR products prior to sequencing. The original methods were these. Across samples, roughly 60 TRBV and 13 to 15 TRBJ segments were identified and used for gene usage analysis of CDR3 amino acid clonotypes. COPE and FqMerger were used to merge filtered high-quality paired reads into contigs. Contigs were aligned with BLAST to IMGT TRBV, TRBD and TRBJ reference genes, and CDR3 was defined per IMGT. Any clonotype with a frequency above 0.1% was counted as a highly expanded clone. Repertoire diversity was measured by Shannon entropy, and V-J evenness by the Gini coefficient. A clonotype found in more than one individual was treated as public. TCRdb cleaned the public reads at Q25 with fastp, built clones with MiXCR and kept in-frame beta chains. Entries are consolidated by CDR3 protein sequence, retaining the most common genes and DNA. None of the V and J calls come from the authors' own analysis; TCRdb made them. The sample contains 400,000 to 500,000 distinct CDR3 sequences, roughly 15% of them found a single time. The ten largest make up about a quarter of the sample.

These records were also assigned to another study, of T cells in Graves' hyperthyroidism and ophthalmopathy. The second study, in turn, reports: Graves' hyperthyroidism was defined as stable when no progression to ophthalmopathy occurred over 18 months of follow-up. Hyperthyroidism patients were aged 18 to 65 years and newly diagnosed, with disease duration of less than 2 months. Patients with uncontrolled infections, other autoimmune diseases, pregnancy or lactation were excluded. Diagnoses relied on clinical symptoms, serum thyroxine and TRAb, thyroid ultrasound and orbital computed tomography. The first round of RT-PCR for the TCR CDR3 was performed with the HTBI primer set and the Qiagen OneStep RT-PCR kit. Most expanded thyroid clonotypes (frequency above 0.001) were also detected in blood, a finding suggesting that blood repertoires may reflect thyroid immune responses. A model built on a 13 V-J signature distinguished ophthalmopathy from stable hyperthyroidism, reaching about 88% sensitivity and 81.08% specificity in cross-validation and 80%/75% in testing. In validation, the model predicted progression to ophthalmopathy with roughly 66% sensitivity and less than 75% specificity, a median of 6.5 months before onset. To identify TCR V-J signatures that set the groups apart, the researchers used a discovery cohort of about a hundred patients, made up of some 41 with Graves' ophthalmopathy and 57 with stable Graves' hyperthyroidism. An independent validation cohort of fewer than 20 hyperthyroidism patients and 17 patients who later progressed to ophthalmopathy tested prospective prediction of ophthalmopathy. The 80 to 100 discovery patients were randomly divided into training and test sets at a 7:3 ratio. In addition, the study compared T-cell repertoires in thyroid tissue and in blood from roughly 6 Graves' hyperthyroidism patients. After blood sampling, hyperthyroidism patients were treated with methimazole at a starting dose of 30 mg daily, and ophthalmopathy patients were treated with high-dose intravenous methylprednisolone. Libraries were constructed in a second round of multiplex PCR, after which size selection and purification were performed. Libraries were sequenced paired-end with 100 bp reads on an Illumina HiSeq2000. SOAPnuke was used to process the raw data, throwing out any read that contained adapters or uncalled bases, had a mean Phred below 15, or lacked an exact constant-primer or identifier match. High-quality paired reads were merged with COPE v1.2.5, and unique nucleotide sequences were defined as clonotypes. MiTCR v1.1 was used to align clonotypes to the IMGT TRBV, TRBD and TRBJ reference segments. The analysis was restricted to V-J combinations with a frequency above 0.0001, which together covered over 99% of the repertoires. The TCS score was defined as the ratio of F50 (clonal expansion) to E x V (chaos), calculated using BLOSUM62-based TCRdist between CDR3 peptides within each V-J. Welch's t-statistics and random forest reduced roughly 530 V-J features to 10 to 15, which were used in a naive Bayes classifier (R e1071). Sample size was not statistically predetermined, and blinding of investigators to group allocation was not performed. TCR Vbeta CDR3 sequencing of fewer than 150 peripheral blood samples (over 40 ophthalmopathy, 75 to 85 hyperthyroidism and approximately 17 progressor patients) is reported in the paper.

Sequenced here: peripheral blood mononuclear cells (PBMCs), sampled at new diagnosis, from a patient treated with antithyroid drugs. Recombination connected TRBV19 to TRBJ1-2; 9 nucleotides in the junction match TRBD1. The receptor was derived from a young woman with Graves disease. Donor details come from another sample of the same person, matched by shared clones. The DNA sequence reads TGTGCCAGCAACACAGGGGGCAGCAAGGCTGGCTACACCTTC. Its amino acids are CASNTGGSKAGYTF.